One sample yielded the 23 T cell receptor beta chains listed below, sequenced in a study of T cells in Graves' hyperthyroidism and ophthalmopathy. TCR beta CDR3 regions were amplified from RNA. The HTBI primer set served for first-round RT-PCR of the TCR CDR3. From the multiplex PCR reads, TCRdb called clonotypes with MiXCR, one entry per CDR3 protein. Of about 360,000 distinct CDR3 sequences listed, roughly an eighth are singletons. Sequenced: blood. The receptors stem from a woman aged 18-29 years with Graves' hyperthyroidism.

This clonotype was seen more than once but under ten times. The chain employs TRBV7-9 and TRBJ1-4, with D uncertain. Germline V CDR1 and CDR2: SEHNR, FQNEAQ (reference sequence). There are 15 residues in the CDR3. The V end lost 4 bases, the J end lost 2 bases, and 11 bases lay between the germline ends. CDR3 amino acids: CASSSESGTNEKLFF. CDR3 sequence (DNA): TGTGCCAGCAGCTCGGAATCGGGCACTAATGAAAAACTGTTTTTT.

This clonotype has at least ten counts. The V call is TRBV5-1, the J call TRBJ2-3; D might be TRBD1 (6 bases). The V gene lost 0 bases and the J gene lost 5 bases, with 10 bases spanning the gap. CDR3 length: 14 amino acids. Germline CDR1 and CDR2: SGHRS and YFSETQ. The CDR3 DNA follows: TGCGCCAGCAGCTTGGGACAGGATATAGATACGCAGTATTTT. Encoded protein: CASSLGQDIDTQYF.

V and J are TRBV6-5 and TRBJ1-2; 7 positions agree with TRBD1. V was pared by 2 bases and J by 8 bases, with 8 bases of the junction left unmatched. This CDR3 region has 14 residues. Germline CDR1 MNHEY, CDR2 SVGAGI. CDR3 coding DNA: TGTGCCAGCAGTTACGACAGGGCAGGGAGAGGCTACACCTTC. Residues: CASSYDRAGRGYTF.

This clonotype was picked up many times. The rearrangement uses TRBV28 and TRBJ1-2; D is possibly TRBD1 (6 bases). The length of the CDR3 is 15 residues. Trimming took 2 bases from V and 2 from J, leaving 12 bases between them. Germline lookup yields CDR1 MDHEN and CDR2 SYDVKM. CDR3 DNA: TGTGCCAGCAGTTTAGTGGGACACACCAACTATGGCTACACCTTC. Amino acids: CASSLVGHTNYGYTF.

J is TRBJ1-6 and V is TRBV20-1; the D gene is possibly TRBD1 (5 bases). Germline CDR1 and CDR2: DFQATT and SNEGSKA (reference sequence). V was clipped by 5 bases and J by 9 bases, with 20 bases between them. CDR3 length: 15 residues. The CDR3 spells CSARRPEGLGSPLHF. As DNA, the CDR3 is TGCAGTGCTCGCCGGCCCGAGGGGTTGGGTTCACCCCTCCACTTT.

This clonotype was recorded at least ten times. V usage is TRBV5-5 and J usage is TRBJ2-5; 7 bases map to TRBD2. V shed 4 bases and J 5 bases; nucleotides not matched to a gene: 5. CDR1 and CDR2 from the germline V gene are SGHKS and YYEKEE (reference sequence). This CDR3 has 13 amino acids. The CDR3 region has the DNA TGTGCCAGCAGCCGACTAGCTTCGGAGACCCAGTACTTC. It is translated as CASSRLASETQYF.

This clonotype showed up just a few times. The chain combines TRBV7-6 with TRBJ2-7; 7 nucleotides align to TRBD1. From germline, CDR1 is SGHVS and CDR2 FNYEAQ. Trimming cost V 1 base and J 2 bases; bases outside gene matches: 11. The CDR3 length is 17 residues. The DNA for the CDR3 is TGTGCCAGCAGCTTAGACCAAGACCCCCAGGGGGCCTACGAGCAGTACTTC. It is translated as CASSLDQDPQGAYEQYF.

In the case of this clonotype: Being one base from a much bigger clone, this may be a read error. The CDR3 does not close with the conserved phenylalanine or tryptophan, likely indicating a read error. The CDR3 loop reads CSVVLLSETQYV. The CDR3 coding sequence is TGCAGCGTTGTTCTCCTTTCAGAGACCCAGTACGTC. This chain uses TRBV29-1 with TRBJ2-5; D ambiguous. Germline assignment: CDR1 SQVTM and CDR2 ANQGSEA. The V gene lost 4 bases and the J gene lost 4 bases, with 10 bases spanning the gap. This CDR3 has 12 amino acids.

The sample holds many counts of this clonotype. The chain uses TRBV7-2 and TRBJ2-1; D might be TRBD1 or TRBD2, each matching 7 bases. The germline V gene encodes CDR1 SGHTA and CDR2 FQGNSA. The CDR3 covers 14 residues. V lost 6 bases and J lost 7, with 16 bases in between. The CDR3 DNA reads TGTGCCAGCAGTCCTACCAGGGGGGGGAATGAGCAGTTCTTC. Encoded protein: CASSPTRGGNEQFF. Looking up the rest from reference TRBV7-2 and TRBJ2-1 gives the full variable domain: GAGVSQSPSNKVTEKGKDVELRCDPISGHTALYWYRQSLGQGLEFLIYFQGNSAPDKSGLPSDRFSAERTGGSVSTLTIQRTQQEDSAVYLCASSPTRGGNEQFFGPGTRLTVL.

To note about this clonotype: A much larger clonotype is one base distant, so this may be a read error. This chain links TRBV2 with TRBJ1-6, with 8 bases aligning to TRBD1. Germline CDR1 is SNHLY and CDR2 is FYNNEI. The J segment lost 11 bases and the V segment lost 5 bases, leaving 11 bases of the junction unmatched. The CDR3 totals 15 residues. CDR3 nucleotide sequence: TGTGCCAGCAGTTTGACAGGGGAGGGGAATCCACCCCTCCACTTT. Translating gives CASSLTGEGNPPLHF.

This clonotype was counted at least ten times. This chain joins TRBV19 and TRBJ2-5; D remains ambiguous. With 3 bases removed from V and 5 bases from J, the gap between germline ends came to 4 bases. The CDR3 totals 11 residues. Germline V gene data show CDR1 as LNHDA and CDR2 as SQIVND (reference sequence). This CDR3 reads CASSIAETQYF. The DNA for the CDR3 is TGTGCCAGTAGTATTGCGGAGACCCAGTACTTC.

This clonotype was counted many times. This chain joins TRBV7-8 and TRBJ1-1, with TRBD1 identical over 7 bases. Germline values: CDR1 SGHVS, CDR2 FQNEAQ. The CDR3 totals 16 residues. J gave up 1 base and V 6 bases, and 11 bases lay outside the gene matches. The CDR3 spells CASSRHPDRKNTEAFF. CDR3 nucleotides: TGTGCCAGCAGTCGACACCCGGACAGGAAGAACACTGAAGCTTTCTTT. Complete variable domain (other parts from reference TRBV7-8 and TRBJ1-1): GAGVSQSPRYKVAKRGQDVALRCDPISGHVSLFWYQQALGQGPEFLTYFQNEAQLDKSGLPSDRFFAERPEGSVSTLKIQRTQQEDSAVYLCASSRHPDRKNTEAFFGQGTRLTVV.

The genes are TRBV12-3 or TRBV12-4 and TRBJ2-6, with 8 bases fitting TRBD1. V dropped 4 bases and J dropped 0; count of bases not matched to a gene: 11. The CDR3 is made up of 19 amino acids. CDR3: CASSWGVGQGFSGANVLTF. CDR3 sequence (DNA): TGTGCCAGCAGTTGGGGTGTAGGACAGGGCTTCTCTGGGGCCAACGTCCTGACTTTC.

This clonotype was seen repeatedly, ten times or more. This chain connects TRBV28 to TRBJ2-7; 8 bases line up with TRBD1. CDR1 MDHEN and CDR2 SYDVKM come from the germline V gene. The CDR3 has 15 residues. V gave up 3 bases and J gave up 3 bases; unmatched junction bases: 7. The CDR3 bases are TGTGCCAGCAGTTTTAGAGGGACAGGCCTCTACGAGCAGTACTTC. Protein: CASSFRGTGLYEQYF.

The chain joins TRBV11-3 to TRBJ2-1; D may be TRBD1 or TRBD2 (5 bases each). V dropped 1 base and J dropped 7 bases, with 14 bases sitting between them. Germline V gives CDR1 SGHNT, CDR2 YENEEA. CDR3 length: 15 residues. CDR3 in amino acids: CASSLGGAYSNEQFF. The CDR3 coding sequence is TGTGCCAGCAGCTTAGGAGGGGCGTATAGTAATGAGCAGTTCTTC.

This clonotype was seen at least ten times. CDR3 sequence (DNA): TGTGCCAGCACCGAAGAGGACCACTATGGCTACACCTTC. Its protein product is CASTEEDHYGYTF. J is TRBJ1-2 and V is TRBV28; the D is unclear. This CDR3 region has 13 residues. Germline V gene lookup returns CDR1 MDHEN and CDR2 SYDVKM. Trimming took off 7 bases at V and 3 bases at J, with 12 bases between the two ends.

Ten or more counts support this clonotype. The CDR3 reads CSASWGAGSDTQYF. CDR3 in DNA: TGCAGTGCTAGTTGGGGGGCTGGTTCAGATACGCAGTATTTT. The chain employs TRBV20-1 and TRBJ2-3; D tentatively reads TRBD1 or TRBD2 (6 bases each). V shed 3 bases and J shed 4 bases, with 14 bases lying between them. From germline, CDR1 is DFQATT and CDR2 SNEGSKA (reference sequence). This CDR3 contains 14 residues.

CDR3 region: CASRMESSGANVLTF. The CDR3 DNA reads as TGTGCCAGCAGAATGGAGAGCTCTGGGGCCAACGTCCTGACTTTC. The chain links TRBV6-2 or TRBV6-3 to TRBJ2-6, with no clear D. V lost 6 bases to trimming and J lost 0 bases, with 9 bases between them. Germline V lookup: CDR1 MNHEY, CDR2 SVGEGT. The CDR3 totals 15 residues.

This clonotype was counted ten times or more. The CDR3 protein is CASSEEGLGGYTF. As DNA, the CDR3 is TGTGCCAGCAGTGAAGAAGGCCTGGGGGGCTACACCTTC. The gene calls are TRBV6-1 and TRBJ1-2; no clear D gene. V dropped 1 base and J dropped 8 bases, with 11 bases sitting between them. The CDR3 sequence is 13 residues long. CDR1 MNHNS and CDR2 SASEGT come from the germline V gene.

This clonotype was counted many times. This chain links TRBV19 with TRBJ2-3; 10 bases map to TRBD2. There are 16 residues in the CDR3. J was trimmed by 2 bases and V by 1 base; bases with no gene match: 3. The germline CDR1 and CDR2 sequences are LNHDA and SQIVND (reference sequence). The CDR3 nucleotides are TGTGCCAGTAGTATAGGAAGCGGGGGGGCCACAGATACGCAGTATTTT. Its protein product is CASSIGSGGATDTQYF.

The rearrangement uses TRBV2 and TRBJ1-4; D unclear. CDR1 is SNHLY, CDR2 FYNNEI, per germline. The V gene lost 8 bases and the J gene lost 5 bases, with 9 bases spanning the gap. The CDR3 runs to 12 residues. The CDR3 sequence is CASQDANEKLFF. The CDR3 DNA is TGTGCCAGCCAGGACGCGAATGAAAAACTGTTTTTT. Supplemented by reference TRBV2 and TRBJ1-4, the full variable domain reads EPEVTQTPSHQVTQMGQEVILRCVPISNHLYFYWYRQILGQKVEFLVSFYNNEISEKSEIFDDQFSVERPDGSNFTLKIRSTKLEDSAMYFCASQDANEKLFFGSGTQLSVL.

This clonotype has just a few counts. The chain is built from TRBV19 and TRBJ1-4, with 10 nucleotides matching TRBD1. The CDR3 covers 15 residues. Germline values: CDR1 LNHDA, CDR2 SQIVND (reference sequence). V lost 4 bases, J lost 6 bases, and 5 bases stayed unmatched. CDR3 bases: TGTGCCAGTAGTACGACCGGGACAGGGGATGAAAAACTGTTTTTT. Encoded protein: CASSTTGTGDEKLFF.

The rearrangement joins TRBV7-9 to TRBJ2-7; D is undetermined. The CDR3 has 14 residues. The V end lost 5 bases, the J end lost 1 base, and 12 bases lay between the germline ends. Germline V gene lookup returns CDR1 SEHNR and CDR2 FQNEAQ (reference sequence). The CDR3 DNA reads as TGTGCCAGCAGCCCAACGGGTGCGTCCTACGAGCAGTACTTC. Protein: CASSPTGASYEQYF.